A selection of T cell receptor beta chains follows, all from one sample in a study of PD-1 blockade in classical Hodgkin lymphoma. Sequenced by immunoSEQ multiplex PCR; TCRdb stores in-frame clones only, minus some. This table holds tens of thousands of clones, 77% found once. Here the sequenced sample was peripheral blood mononuclear cells (PBMCs), taken before the fourth cycle of nivolumab. Receptor source: a human donor with classical Hodgkin lymphoma. Both conserved end residues are part of each CDR3. A D gene is named only where the DNA matches it firmly. A clone size is listed for some rows: how often the clone was seen (once, few, many), or a class if it is expanded.

d_call,clone_size,v_call,j_call,cdr3_aa,cdr3_nt
TRBD2,.,TRBV4-3,TRBJ2-1,CASSQEWGLAGGHEQFF,TGCGCCAGCAGCCAAGAATGGGGACTAGCGGGGGGGCATGAGCAGTTCTTC
.,few,TRBV4-3,TRBJ2-7,CASSQYYGKSEQYF,TGCGCCAGCAGCCAATATTACGGAAAAAGCGAGCAGTACTTC
.,.,TRBV5-4,TRBJ2-1,CASSFMRGSYNEQFF,TGTGCCAGCAGCTTTATGAGAGGCTCCTACAATGAGCAGTTCTTC
.,.,TRBV7-2,TRBJ2-5,CASTLSGGAETQYF,TGTGCCAGCACCCTTAGTGGGGGGGCGGAGACCCAGTACTTC
.,once,TRBV15,TRBJ1-4,CATSRDELAAYQKLFF,TGTGCCACCAGCAGAGATGAGCTCGCAGCTTATCAAAAACTGTTTTTT
TRBD1,.,TRBV28,TRBJ2-1,CASSHRDRGYNEQFF,TGTGCCAGCAGTCACCGGGACAGGGGCTACAATGAGCAGTTCTTC
.,few,TRBV4-3,TRBJ1-6,CASSQDSGRNSPLHF,TGCGCCAGCAGCCAAGATTCAGGGAGGAATTCACCCCTCCACTTT
.,few,TRBV5-1,TRBJ2-7,CASSSLTGVLSYEQYF,TGCGCCAGCAGCTCATTAACGGGGGTCCTCTCCTACGAGCAGTACTTC
.,.,TRBV7-2,TRBJ2-7,CASSLVAGRYEQYF,TGTGCCAGCAGCTTAGTCGCAGGGAGGTACGAGCAGTACTTC
.,.,TRBV5-1,TRBJ2-1,CASSFGGNEQFF,TGCGCCAGCAGCTTCGGAGGGAATGAGCAGTTCTTC
.,.,TRBV7-6,TRBJ2-7,CASSLRYEQYF,TGTGCCAGCAGCCTGCGTTACGAGCAGTACTTC
.,few,TRBV10-3,TRBJ1-6,CAIRGTGDSPLHF,TGTGCCATCAGGGGTACAGGAGATTCACCCCTCCACTTT
TRBD1,.,TRBV4-3,TRBJ2-7,CASSQDPGQVYEQYF,TGCGCCAGCAGCCAAGATCCGGGACAGGTCTACGAGCAGTACTTC
.,.,TRBV29-1,TRBJ1-2,CSVEVGNGYTF,TGCAGCGTTGAAGTGGGGAATGGCTACACCTTC
TRBD1,.,TRBV7-9,TRBJ2-7,CASSLRQGGSYEQYF,TGTGCCAGCAGCCTACGACAGGGGGGCTCCTACGAGCAGTACTTC
TRBD1,.,TRBV4-2,TRBJ2-1,CASSQDHRGTYNEQFF,TGTGCCAGCAGCCAAGACCACAGGGGAACCTACAATGAGCAGTTCTTC
.,.,TRBV11-2,TRBJ2-5,CASSSPYQGGGETQYF,TGTGCCAGCAGCTCTCCCTATCAGGGAGGAGGAGAGACCCAGTACTTC
TRBD1,.,TRBV6-5,TRBJ2-7,CASSITGGVQYF,TGTGCCAGCAGCATTACAGGGGGAGTGCAGTACTTC
.,few,TRBV30,TRBJ1-5,CAWRGAGNQPQHF,TGTGCCTGGAGGGGGGCGGGCAATCAGCCCCAGCATTTT
.,.,TRBV10-3,TRBJ1-5,CAISDLDGSNQPQHF,TGTGCCATCAGTGATTTGGACGGGAGCAATCAGCCCCAGCATTTT
TRBD1,.,TRBV6-6,TRBJ2-7,CASSPGGGYEQYF,TGTGCCAGCAGTCCAGGGGGTGGCTACGAGCAGTACTTC
.,.,TRBV4-3,TRBJ2-5,CASSQGGREETQYF,TGCGCCAGCAGCCAAGGAGGCAGGGAAGAGACCCAGTACTTC
TRBD2,.,TRBV6-6,TRBJ2-1,CASSYRLADHNEQFF,TGTGCCAGCAGTTACCGGCTAGCGGACCACAATGAGCAGTTCTTC
TRBD1,.,TRBV10-3,TRBJ1-1,CAIGQAGGAEAFF,TGTGCCATAGGACAGGCTGGAGGGGCTGAAGCTTTCTTT
.,.,TRBV18,TRBJ1-3,CASSRLTVSSGNTIYF,TGTGCCAGCTCACGGTTGACCGTCTCGTCGGGAAACACCATATATTTT
.,.,TRBV4-2,TRBJ2-3,CASSQVGARTDTQYF,TGTGCCAGCAGCCAAGTGGGGGCTCGCACAGATACGCAGTATTTT
TRBD1,.,TRBV10-1,TRBJ1-4,CASSEGTANEKLFF,TGCGCCAGCAGTGAAGGGACAGCTAATGAAAAACTGTTTTTT
.,.,TRBV6-4,TRBJ1-6,CASSDGDLRSLHF,TGTGCCAGCAGTGACGGGGACCTCCGATCCCTCCACTTT
TRBD2,.,TRBV5-1,TRBJ2-3,CASSFMGLAGGTDTQYF,TGCGCCAGCAGCTTCATGGGACTAGCGGGAGGCACAGATACGCAGTATTTT
.,.,TRBV5-6,TRBJ2-2,CASSRVTGELFF,TGTGCCAGCAGCCGAGTCACCGGGGAGCTGTTTTTT
TRBD1,.,TRBV5-7,TRBJ1-2,CASSLGTGGYTF,TGTGCCAGCAGCCTGGGGACAGGTGGCTACACCTTC
.,.,TRBV6-1,TRBJ1-1,CASSGQNTEAFF,TGTGCCAGCAGTGGACAGAACACTGAAGCTTTCTTT
.,.,TRBV25-1,TRBJ2-2,CASSARTGMAGELFF,TGTGCCAGCAGTGCGCGGACGGGGATGGCCGGGGAGCTGTTTTTT
TRBD1,.,TRBV2,TRBJ1-5,CASSAGGTANQPQHF,TGTGCCAGCAGTGCCGGCGGGACAGCAAATCAGCCCCAGCATTTT
.,.,TRBV6-6,TRBJ1-1,CASSYSPTDTEAFF,TGTGCCAGCAGTTACTCCCCAACGGACACTGAAGCTTTCTTT
.,.,TRBV6-1,TRBJ2-3,CASRNGQTRTDTQYF,TGTGCCAGCAGAAACGGACAGACCCGCACAGATACGCAGTATTTT
TRBD1,few,TRBV19,TRBJ1-2,CASRTGEYGYTF,TGTGCCAGTAGGACAGGGGAATATGGCTACACCTTC
TRBD2,.,TRBV11-2,TRBJ2-5,CASSSGLEETQYF,TGTGCCAGCAGCTCGGGACTAGAAGAGACCCAGTACTTC
.,few,TRBV9,TRBJ1-2,CASSETRDGPTYGYTF,TGTGCCAGCAGCGAAACTAGGGACGGACCTACCTATGGCTACACCTTC
.,.,TRBV19,TRBJ2-7,CASSIREGYEQYF,TGTGCCAGTAGTATAAGGGAAGGTTACGAGCAGTACTTC
.,.,TRBV9,TRBJ2-5,CASSGGGSSGFQYF,TGTGCCAGCAGCGGAGGCGGGTCTTCGGGTTTCCAGTACTTC
.,.,TRBV2,TRBJ1-1,CASSIRKVAFF,TGTGCCAGCAGTATCAGAAAGGTTGCTTTCTTT
.,.,TRBV30,TRBJ2-7,CAWTPGALAEQYF,TGTGCCTGGACTCCAGGAGCTTTGGCCGAGCAGTACTTC
.,.,TRBV11-2,TRBJ1-2,CASSLEGALWQGTGYTF,TGTGCCAGCAGCTTAGAAGGGGCTCTTTGGCAGGGGACCGGCTACACCTTC
TRBD1,.,TRBV4-1,TRBJ2-7,CASSQILAGGNLGEQYF,TGCGCCAGCAGCCAGATTTTGGCAGGGGGCAATCTAGGAGAGCAGTACTTC
.,.,TRBV5-1,TRBJ2-5,CASSLGQGRQETQYF,TGCGCCAGCAGCTTGGGGCAGGGAAGGCAAGAGACCCAGTACTTC
.,.,TRBV5-1,TRBJ2-1,CASSQGQTYNEQFF,TGCGCCAGCAGCCAAGGACAAACTTACAATGAGCAGTTCTTC
.,.,TRBV14,TRBJ1-6,CASSQDQRGTLNSPLHF,TGTGCCAGCAGCCAAGATCAGAGGGGGACTCTGAATTCACCCCTCCACTTT
.,.,TRBV13,TRBJ2-7,CASSLELGYEQYF,TGTGCCAGCAGCTTAGAGTTGGGCTACGAGCAGTACTTC
TRBD1,.,TRBV7-9,TRBJ2-1,CASSLGGRSYNEQFF,TGTGCCAGCAGCCTAGGGGGCCGCTCCTACAATGAGCAGTTCTTC
.,.,TRBV5-6,TRBJ2-5,CASSLPGEETQYF,TGTGCCAGCAGCCTTCCCGGAGAAGAGACCCAGTACTTC
TRBD1,.,TRBV7-6,TRBJ2-7,CASSPGQGGSYEQYF,TGTGCCAGCAGCCCCGGACAGGGTGGCTCCTACGAGCAGTACTTC
.,.,TRBV4-1,TRBJ2-7,CASSQGEYREQYF,TGCGCCAGCAGCCAAGGGGAGTACCGAGAGCAGTACTTC
.,.,TRBV5-1,TRBJ2-2,CASRMGMNTGELFF,TGCGCCAGCAGAATGGGAATGAACACCGGGGAGCTGTTTTTT